This TCR beta chain was captured by sequencing in a study of T cells in Graves' hyperthyroidism and ophthalmopathy. Notes on this clonotype: Its target is not known.

Trimming took off 2 bases at V and 7 bases at J, with 6 bases between the two ends. Germline V CDR1 and CDR2: MNHEY, SMNVEV (reference sequence). The CDR3 length is 13 residues. Template material for amplifying TCR beta CDR3 regions consisted of RNA transcripts. HTBI primers were employed in a first-round RT-PCR of the TCR CDR3. TCRdb re-analysed the multiplex PCR reads in MiXCR, keeping a single row per CDR3 protein. The data show about 610,000 distinct CDR3 sequences, roughly 15% seen once. The diagnoses drew upon clinical symptoms, serum thyroxine and TRAb, thyroid ultrasound and orbital computed tomography. Findings and caveats of the study: Classification by a 13 V-J model distinguished ophthalmopathy from stable hyperthyroidism. Also found in blood were most expanded thyroid clonotypes above 0.001.

What was sequenced was blood. The source of this sequence is a woman between 35 and 50 years old with Graves' ophthalmopathy. The rearrangement uses TRBV27 and TRBJ1-6; no firm D call. This CDR3 reads CASSLGVNSPLHF. The DNA for the CDR3 is TGTGCCAGCAGTTTAGGAGTCAATTCACCCCTCCACTTT.